This entry describes one T cell receptor beta chain. Its recognized antigen is unknown. Per-nucleotide qualities are absent, and no much larger clonotype sits a single base away. The data belong to a study of T cell repertoires in cytomegalovirus infection (dated by TCRdb to about 2019). For the wider study: The peptide stimulations were aimed at well-studied HLA-B-restricted epitopes as well as recently identified HLA-C-restricted CMV epitopes, whose presentation resists viral immunomodulation. Because public TCR beta signatures pointed to carriage of CMV infection together with the matching HLA type, the HLA type of each donor mattered for the analysis. Broader findings and caveats from the paper: In both this cohort and an independent roughly 350-donor cohort, the cumulative frequency of public TCR beta family members distinguished carriers of CMV infection plus the relevant HLA type. In the ex vivo response, HLA-C-restricted CMV-specific TCR beta clonotypes were dominant, and in two of eight donors the single most frequent clonotype came from this HLA-C-restricted group.

There are 14 amino acids in the CDR3, from cysteine to phenylalanine inclusive. The retained sequence is limited to the CDR3, 42 bases, with the frame set at the first base. V drops 0 bases and J drops 5 bases, leaving 14 bases in between. Per the germline V gene, SQVTM is the CDR1 and ANQGSEA is the CDR2. The reads were generated on an Illumina HiSeq 1500. The public reads were run again by TCRdb, first through fastp at Q25 and then through MiXCR, and only productive beta chains were kept. Each CDR3 protein gets just one entry, which takes the most common genes and DNA from the rows behind it. In this sample the table shows 900,000 to 950,000 distinct CDR3 sequences, approximately 31% of which occur a single time. Clones ranked in the top ten supply under 15% of the sample. The sample's treatment or condition, from its label and the paper: in vitro stimulation with specific CMV peptide epitopes to enrich CMV-specific T cells.

The receptor comes from a human donor in good health (CMV status not recorded). Some clones in this sample may be carry-over from other donors' samples. The sequence is built from TRBV29-1 and TRBJ2-7; the D gene is not confidently resolved. The sequenced sample was cultured CD8+ T cells from PBMCs, obtained from culture after CMV antigen stimulation. The CDR3 protein sequence reads: CSVEDMALGHEQYF. The sequenced DNA: TGCAGCGTTGAAGATATGGCCCTTGGCCACGAGCAGTACTTC.